The entry below describes one T cell receptor beta chain. What it binds is unknown. Constant-segment primers and 5'RACE yielded cDNA libraries for TCR alpha and TCR beta, each carrying sample barcodes and UMIs. Using its own MiXCR run on the 5' RACE reads, TCRdb lists one record per CDR3 protein. The sample gives fewer than 350,000 distinct CDR3 sequences, roughly 15% of which show up once; approximately 20% is in the top ten. The CDR3 has 15 residues. The germline V gene has CDR1 SGHTA and CDR2 FQGNSA. With 5 bases clipped from V and 2 bases from J, the junction kept 9 bases outside the gene matches. This sample was taken from a study of T-cell memory formation after mild COVID-19. Study-level background: Largely donor-specific sequence clusters came from two donors. Whole-study results and caveats: Among clones contracting day 15 to 85, CD4/CD8 was balanced, whereas later expanders leaned CD4+.

The sample consisted of PBMCs or a T cell subset sorted from them (not recorded which). The TCR originated in a young man who had mild COVID-19 (a few samples of this study predate the infection). Cell type and time point are not known. The V gene is TRBV7-2, the J gene TRBJ2-7; 7 bases line up with TRBD1. CDR3 in amino acids: CASSRARDSPYEQYF. CDR3 DNA: TGTGCCAGCAGCCGAGCCCGGGACAGTCCCTACGAGCAGTACTTC.